Following are 23 T cell receptor beta chains from one sample sequenced in a study of Ad26.COV2.S vaccination and SARS-CoV-2 variants. TCRdb keeps only in-frame clones here, not all; method: immunoSEQ multiplex PCR. The repertoire has hundreds of thousands of clones, about 88% of them found once; the top ten carry roughly 3.1%. Treatment denoted: over 15 received Ad26.COV2.S at low or high dose, single or two shots; 5 received placebo; per-sample allocation not given. Sampling was done on day 63 after the first vaccine or placebo injection. Material: peripheral blood, obtained in a trial of Ad26.COV2.S vaccine versus placebo. The receptors originated from a person between 18 and 60 years old who received the Ad26.COV2.S COVID-19 vaccine or a placebo.

The V call is TRBV7-2, the J call TRBJ2-5; 7 bases align to TRBD2. The germline gives CDR1 SGHTA, CDR2 FQGNSA. With 5 bases clipped from V and 2 bases from J, the junction kept 8 bases outside the gene matches. The CDR3 is made up of 15 amino acids. The CDR3 loop reads CASSGGGVRQETQYF. CDR3 DNA: TGTGCCAGCAGCGGGGGGGGTGTAAGGCAAGAGACCCAGTACTTC.

The genes are TRBV12-3 or TRBV12-4 and TRBJ1-1; D gene uncertain. The CDR3 length is 12 residues. Trimming stripped 5 bases from V and 5 bases from J, with 9 bases between. CDR3 DNA: TGTGCCAGCAGTAGGACGAGGACTGAAGCTTTCTTT. Encoded protein: CASSRTRTEAFF.

The CDR3 region has the DNA TGTGCCAGCAGCAAGGGCCGGGGCGGGCTCCCGTCTGGAAACACCATATATTTT. Translating gives CASSKGRGGLPSGNTIYF. The rearrangement links TRBV7-9 to TRBJ1-3; a possible D gene is TRBD1 (5 bases). V was clipped by 5 bases and J by 1 base, with 21 bases between them. This CDR3 has 18 amino acids. Germline lookup yields CDR1 SEHNR and CDR2 FQNEAQ (reference sequence).

This clone appeared many times. This chain connects TRBV24-1 to TRBJ2-2; no definite D call. CDR3 size: 16 residues. Per the germline V gene, CDR1 is KGHDR and CDR2 is SFDVKD. Trimming left V 1 base short and J 0 bases short, with 8 bases between. The CDR3 here is CATSDFNLANTGELFF. DNA for the CDR3: TGTGCCACCAGTGATTTCAACCTCGCGAACACCGGGGAGCTGTTTTTT.

This chain joins TRBV5-1 and TRBJ2-7; TRBD1 matches at 8 bases. Germline V lookup: CDR1 SGHRS, CDR2 YFSETQ. Losses at the gene ends were 7 bases for V and 5 bases for J; bases not matched to a gene: 11. This CDR3 has 14 residues. The CDR3 DNA sequence: TGCGCCAGCGGCCAGACAGGGGCCAATGACGAGCAGTACTTC. It translates to CASGQTGANDEQYF.

The rearrangement links TRBV25-1 to TRBJ1-1; no firm D call. V was cut by 8 bases and J by 9 bases, with 28 bases left in between. Per germline, CDR1 MGHDK and CDR2 SYGVNS. The CDR3 has 16 amino acids. CDR3 residues: CASDPKQGSRTLKAFF. CDR3 coding DNA: TGTGCCAGCGATCCGAAACAAGGGAGCAGGACCCTCAAAGCTTTCTTT.

The V and J genes are TRBV3-1 (or the pseudogene TRBV3-2) and TRBJ1-4, with D unclear. This CDR3 region has 17 residues. Germline CDR1 reads LGHDT; CDR2 reads YNNKEL (reference sequence). The germline V and J ends were trimmed by 4 bases and 2 bases, with 17 bases remaining between them. The CDR3 DNA sequence: TGTGCCAGCAGCCTCGCAGAGGCGCGAGCGACTAATGAAAAACTGTTTTTT. This codes for CASSLAEARATNEKLFF.

This rearrangement joins TRBV5-1 to TRBJ1-1; D ambiguous. This CDR3 is 14 amino acids long. CDR1 is SGHRS and CDR2 is YFSETQ in the germline V gene. Between the trimmed V and J ends, which lost 4 bases and 8 bases, there was a span of 18 bases. The CDR3 region has the DNA TGCGCCAGCAGCACCACCCCTGGCGGGGAAGAAGCTTTCTTT. It translates to CASSTTPGGEEAFF.

The V and J genes are TRBV18 and TRBJ1-4, with D possibly matching TRBD1 (5 bases). This CDR3 has 13 residues. Trimming shortened V by 2 bases and J by 8 bases, and 9 bases separated the two germline ends. Germline V gene data show CDR1 as KGHSH and CDR2 as LQKENI. In DNA form, the CDR3 reads TGTGCCAGCTCACCAGCGGGGGGAGAAAAACTGTTTTTT. Residues: CASSPAGGEKLFF.

The J gene is TRBJ1-2, the V gene TRBV18; D ambiguous. The germline V and J ends were trimmed by 5 bases and 6 bases, with 16 bases remaining between them. The germline V gene has CDR1 KGHSH and CDR2 LQKENI. The CDR3 totals 14 residues. CDR3 loop: CASSDTGPVDGYTF. CDR3 nucleotide sequence: TGTGCCAGCTCAGACACCGGGCCAGTCGATGGCTACACCTTC.

This rearrangement joins TRBV7-9 to TRBJ2-1; 14 bases fit TRBD2. CDR1 is SEHNR, CDR2 FQNEAQ, per germline (reference sequence). V gave up 5 bases and J gave up 1 base; unmatched junction bases: 7. The CDR3 extends over 18 amino acids. The CDR3 DNA follows: TGTGCCAGCAGCGGAGCTGGGACTAGCGGGAGTTCCTACAATGAGCAGTTCTTC. Amino acids: CASSGAGTSGSSYNEQFF. The full variable domain, its missing parts supplied by reference TRBV7-9 and TRBJ2-1, is DTGVSQNPRHKITKRGQNVTFRCDPISEHNRLYWYRQTLGQGPEFLTYFQNEAQLEKSRLLSDRFSAERPKGSFSTLEIQRTEQGDSAMYLCASSGAGTSGSSYNEQFFGPGTRLTVL.

This clone was observed a handful of times. The chain uses TRBV13 and TRBJ1-1, with D uncertain. Trimming shortened V by 5 bases and J by 0 bases, and 13 bases separated the two germline ends. The CDR3 consists of 15 residues. Germline lookup yields CDR1 PRHDT and CDR2 FYEKMQ (reference sequence). As DNA, the CDR3 is TGTGCCAGCAGCCCGGGTCTGGGAGTGAACACTGAAGCTTTCTTT. Protein sequence: CASSPGLGVNTEAFF.

The chain has TRBV6-2 or TRBV6-3 and TRBJ1-3; D possibly corresponds to TRBD1 (6 bases). The CDR3 is made up of 19 amino acids. The germline V gene encodes CDR1 MNHEY and CDR2 SVGEGT. Trimming took off 6 bases at V and 0 bases at J, with 24 bases between the two ends. The CDR3 sequence is CASSPFGQKELSSGNTIYF. CDR3 nucleotides: TGTGCCAGCAGCCCCTTCGGACAGAAAGAACTAAGCTCTGGAAACACCATATATTTT.

The rearrangement links TRBV7-9 to TRBJ2-6; D uncertain. The germline V gene has CDR1 SEHNR and CDR2 FQNEAQ (reference sequence). The CDR3 has 16 residues. Trimming stripped 0 bases from V and 3 bases from J, with 9 bases between. CDR3 DNA: TGTGCCAGCAGCTTAGCGCTGGATAGTGGGGCCAACGTCCTGACTTTC. Its protein is CASSLALDSGANVLTF.

The V and J genes are TRBV18 and TRBJ1-2, with TRBD1 as a possible D gene (5 bases). From germline, CDR1 is KGHSH and CDR2 LQKENI. This CDR3 comprises 15 residues. Trimming took off 6 bases at V and 7 bases at J, with 21 bases between the two ends. CDR3 in DNA: TGTGCCAGCTCCCCCTCAACCGACATGGGGCTTGGCTACACCTTC. Its translation: CASSPSTDMGLGYTF. The entire variable domain, with the rest obtained from reference TRBV18 and TRBJ1-2, is as follows: NAGVMQNPRHLVRRRGQEARLRCSPMKGHSHVYWYRQLPEEGLKFMVYLQKENIIDESGMPKERFSAEFPKEGPSILRIQQVVRGDSAAYFCASSPSTDMGLGYTFGSGTRLTVV.

This sequence joins TRBV2 and TRBJ1-2; D ambiguous. Germline assignment: CDR1 SNHLY and CDR2 FYNNEI. The CDR3 runs to 15 residues. Trimming shortened V by 5 bases and J by 6 bases, and 19 bases separated the two germline ends. DNA for the CDR3: TGTGCCAGCAGTCCGTTACCGGTCGGAGGAAATGGCTACACCTTC. It specifies CASSPLPVGGNGYTF.

The V and J genes are TRBV28 and TRBJ2-7; TRBD1 agrees at 7 bases. The germline V gene encodes CDR1 MDHEN and CDR2 SYDVKM. CDR3 length: 14 amino acids. After removal of 10 bases from V and 4 bases from J, the junction contained 13 bases not matched to a gene. The CDR3 DNA reads TGTGCCACATCTCGAGGGGGCGGAGTATACGAGCAGTACTTC. Translated, it gives CATSRGGGVYEQYF. Full variable domain (rest looked up from reference TRBV28 and TRBJ2-7): DVKVTQSSRYLVKRTGEKVFLECVQDMDHENMFWYRQDPGLGLRLIYFSYDVKMKEKGDIPEGYSVSREKKERFSLILESASTNQTSMYLCATSRGGGVYEQYFGPGTRLTVT.

This chain connects TRBV28 to TRBJ1-2, with 8 bases identical to TRBD1. V lost 5 bases and J lost 8; bases outside the gene matches: 13. The CDR3 totals 15 residues. The germline gives CDR1 MDHEN, CDR2 SYDVKM. The CDR3 nucleotides read TGTGCCAGCAGTACCGTTAGAGGACAGGGCAGCGGCTACACCTTC. This gives the protein CASSTVRGQGSGYTF.

This chain joins TRBV11-2 and TRBJ2-5, with D perhaps TRBD2 (6 bases). The CDR3 runs 17 residues. CDR1 and CDR2 (germline): SGHAT, FQNNGV. Trimming took 3 bases from V and 4 from J, leaving 21 bases between them. CDR3 DNA sequence: TGTGCCAGCAGCTTGGCTCCGGGAGCAAATTTGGGAGAGACCCAGTACTTC. The encoded protein is CASSLAPGANLGETQYF.

The J gene is TRBJ1-1, the V gene TRBV19; D is unresolved. Per the germline V gene, CDR1 is LNHDA and CDR2 is SQIVND (reference sequence). V was shortened by 7 bases and J by 11 bases, with 14 bases between the two germline ends. This CDR3 comprises 11 residues. CDR3 loop: CASTHDRLAFF. CDR3 in DNA: TGTGCCAGTACCCACGATAGGTTGGCTTTCTTT.

The rearrangement links TRBV6-2 or TRBV6-3 to TRBJ1-5, with 12 bases fitting TRBD1. From germline, CDR1 is MNHEY and CDR2 SVGEGT. The trim removed 2 bases at V and 3 bases at J, leaving 5 bases unmatched. The CDR3 is 17 amino acids. CDR3 sequence (DNA): TGTGCCAGCAGTTACCCTGGGACAGGGGGCTTCAATCAGCCCCAGCATTTT. It translates to CASSYPGTGGFNQPQHF.

This clone was seen a handful of times. This rearrangement joins TRBV12-3 or TRBV12-4 to TRBJ1-1; D is unclear. The V end was cut by 7 bases, the J end by 0 bases, with 9 bases between. The CDR3 has 13 amino acids. CDR3 region: CASIFDMNTEAFF. The CDR3 region has the DNA TGTGCCAGCATCTTTGACATGAACACTGAAGCTTTCTTT.

A few counts support this clone. The chain is built from TRBV4-3 and TRBJ1-2, with TRBD1 as a possible D gene (6 bases). This CDR3 spans 17 amino acids. V lost 0 bases, J lost 3 bases, and 17 bases lay in between. In germline, CDR1 is LGHNA, CDR2 YSLEER. The CDR3 DNA is TGCGCCAGCAGCCAAGATCGTGTCCAGGGGCAGGACTATGGCTACACCTTC. Its protein is CASSQDRVQGQDYGYTF.